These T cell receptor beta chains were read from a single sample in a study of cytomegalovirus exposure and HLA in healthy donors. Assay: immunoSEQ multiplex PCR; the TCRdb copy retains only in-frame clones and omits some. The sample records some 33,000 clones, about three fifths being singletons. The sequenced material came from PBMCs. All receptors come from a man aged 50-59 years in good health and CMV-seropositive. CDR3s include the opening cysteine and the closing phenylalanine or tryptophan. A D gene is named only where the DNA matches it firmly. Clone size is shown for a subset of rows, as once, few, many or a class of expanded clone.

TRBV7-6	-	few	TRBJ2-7	CASSPGSLGSYEQYF	TGTGCCAGCAGCCCTGGGAGTCTAGGAAGCTACGAGCAGTACTTC
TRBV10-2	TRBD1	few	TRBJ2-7	CASSETGTGIYEQYF	TGCGCCAGCAGTGAGACCGGGACAGGGATCTACGAGCAGTACTTC
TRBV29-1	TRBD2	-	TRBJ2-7	CSVTGTNYEQYF	TGCAGCGTTACCGGGACTAACTACGAGCAGTACTTC
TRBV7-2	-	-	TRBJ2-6	CASSLRSGSSGANVLTF	TGTGCCAGCAGCTTAAGGAGTGGGAGCTCTGGGGCCAACGTCCTGACTTTC
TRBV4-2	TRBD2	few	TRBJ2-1	CASSQDALAAYNEQFF	TGTGCCAGCAGCCAAGATGCCCTAGCGGCCTACAATGAGCAGTTCTTC
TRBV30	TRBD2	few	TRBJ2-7	CAYRGVAYEQYF	TGTGCCTACCGGGGGGTTGCCTACGAGCAGTACTTC
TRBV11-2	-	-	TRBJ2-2	CASSLALAFTGELFF	TGTGCCAGCAGCTTAGCACTAGCCTTTACCGGGGAGCTGTTTTTT
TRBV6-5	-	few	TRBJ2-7	CASSYGRGSTTRQYF	TGTGCCAGCAGTTACGGAAGGGGATCTACTACGAGGCAGTACTTC
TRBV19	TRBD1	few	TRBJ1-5	CASSITTGEQPQHF	TGTGCCAGTAGTATTACGACAGGGGAACAGCCCCAGCATTTT
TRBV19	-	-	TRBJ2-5	CASRGWQETQYF	TGTGCCAGTAGGGGCTGGCAGGAGACCCAGTACTTC
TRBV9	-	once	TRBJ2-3	CASSVNTESTDTQYF	TGTGCCAGCAGCGTAAACACAGAAAGCACAGATACGCAGTATTTT
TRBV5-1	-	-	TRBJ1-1	CASSWAGAGTEAFF	TGCGCCAGCAGCTGGGCAGGGGCCGGCACTGAAGCTTTCTTT
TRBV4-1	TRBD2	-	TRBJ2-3	CASSSGTSGTDTQYF	TGCGCCAGCTCCTCCGGGACTAGCGGTACAGATACGCAGTATTTT
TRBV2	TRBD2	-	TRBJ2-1	CASSELPLAGGSLKSSYNEQFF	TGTGCCAGCAGTGAGTTACCACTAGCGGGGGGCTCCCTTAAGAGCTCCTACAATGAGCAGTTCTTC
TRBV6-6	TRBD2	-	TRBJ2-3	CASSSRGGFGTDTQYF	TGTGCCAGCAGCTCGCGGGGGGGCTTCGGCACAGATACGCAGTATTTT
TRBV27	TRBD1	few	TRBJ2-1	CASRQDRDEQFF	TGTGCCAGCAGGCAAGACAGGGATGAGCAGTTCTTC
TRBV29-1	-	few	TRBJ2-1	CSVTRTIEQFF	TGCAGCGTTACTCGGACTATCGAGCAGTTCTTC
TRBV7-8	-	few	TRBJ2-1	CASSSPGTFYNEQFF	TGTGCCAGCAGCTCCCCCGGGACTTTCTACAATGAGCAGTTCTTC
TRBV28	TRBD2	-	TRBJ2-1	CASKRAGAMGNEQFF	TGTGCCAGCAAAAGAGCGGGGGCCATGGGGAATGAGCAGTTCTTC
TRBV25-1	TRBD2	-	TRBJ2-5	CASPEVGGRGETQYF	TGTGCCAGCCCTGAAGTGGGAGGGAGGGGAGAGACCCAGTACTTC
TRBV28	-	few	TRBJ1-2	CASSLVRENYGYTF	TGTGCCAGCAGTTTGGTGAGGGAAAACTATGGCTACACCTTC
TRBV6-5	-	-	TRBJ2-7	CASSRQVEPYEQYF	TGTGCCAGCAGTAGACAGGTGGAACCCTACGAGCAGTACTTC
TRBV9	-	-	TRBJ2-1	CASSARRDSYNEQFF	TGTGCCAGCAGCGCTCGACGGGACTCCTACAATGAGCAGTTCTTC
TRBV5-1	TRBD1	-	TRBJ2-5	CASSRRQGRETQYF	TGCGCCAGCAGCCGCCGACAGGGGCGAGAGACCCAGTACTTC
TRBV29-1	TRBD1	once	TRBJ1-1	CSGRTGNTEAFF	TGCAGCGGCAGGACAGGCAACACTGAAGCTTTCTTT
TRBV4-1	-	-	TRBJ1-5	CASSQGTGDNQPQHF	TGCGCCAGCAGCCAGGGGACGGGGGACAATCAGCCCCAGCATTTT
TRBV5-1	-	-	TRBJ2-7	CASSLGQAYSYEQYF	TGCGCCAGCAGCTTGGGCCAGGCCTACTCCTACGAGCAGTACTTC
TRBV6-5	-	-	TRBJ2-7	CASSDGLGGSYEQYF	TGTGCCAGCAGCGACGGCCTCGGGGGATCCTACGAGCAGTACTTC
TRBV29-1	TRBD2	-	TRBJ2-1	CSVASGEGYNEQFF	TGCAGCGTGGCTAGCGGGGAAGGCTACAATGAGCAGTTCTTC
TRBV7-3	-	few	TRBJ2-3	CASSSGSSTDTQYF	TGTGCCAGTTCCAGCGGAAGTAGCACAGATACGCAGTATTTT